Listed below are T cell receptor beta chains from one sample, sequenced in a study of CD8 T cells in cerebrospinal fluid in Alzheimer's disease. TCRdb reprocessed the 10x single-cell sequencing reads and stores each CDR3 protein as one record, lacking DNA. The sample holds more than 1,200 distinct CDR3 sequences. The sample taken for sequencing was cerebrospinal fluid. The receptors were gathered from a human donor with mild cognitive impairment. Both conserved end residues are part of each CDR3. The order of the fields is CDR3 protein, V gene, clone size, J gene. Some rows have no size entry. The others give once, few or many, or a class for an expanded clone.

CDR3 protein: CASSQEGLTGGNSPLHF; V gene: TRBV4-1; clone size: large; J gene: TRBJ1-6
CDR3 protein: CASSVDGTGGNEQFF; V gene: TRBV9; clone size: medium-sized; J gene: TRBJ2-1
CDR3 protein: CASSRTSQGSNQPQHF; V gene: TRBV19; clone size: -; J gene: TRBJ1-5
CDR3 protein: CASSLGNQETQYF; V gene: TRBV5-8; clone size: -; J gene: TRBJ2-5
CDR3 protein: CASSREPGSETQYF; V gene: TRBV11-2; clone size: large; J gene: TRBJ2-5
CDR3 protein: CASSIPYEITDGENTEAFF; V gene: TRBV27; clone size: medium-sized; J gene: TRBJ1-1
CDR3 protein: CASSLWLAAYNEQFF; V gene: TRBV6-5; clone size: large; J gene: TRBJ2-1
CDR3 protein: CASSFSGSASGHNEQFF; V gene: TRBV5-1; clone size: medium-sized; J gene: TRBJ2-1
CDR3 protein: CASSADVNTEAFF; V gene: TRBV2; clone size: medium-sized; J gene: TRBJ1-1
CDR3 protein: CARNIGGVGEQFF; V gene: TRBV5-3; clone size: medium-sized; J gene: TRBJ2-1
CDR3 protein: CASRDTRTSIRETQYF; V gene: TRBV5-1; clone size: large; J gene: TRBJ2-5
CDR3 protein: CASGTYSNQPQHF; V gene: TRBV7-2; clone size: -; J gene: TRBJ1-5
CDR3 protein: CASSLDYRGETQYF; V gene: TRBV7-2; clone size: medium-sized; J gene: TRBJ2-5
CDR3 protein: CASERDRGNYGYTF; V gene: TRBV2; clone size: large; J gene: TRBJ1-2
CDR3 protein: CASTRGLQETQYF; V gene: TRBV28; clone size: medium-sized; J gene: TRBJ2-5
CDR3 protein: CASSQDARSREETQYF; V gene: TRBV4-3; clone size: medium-sized; J gene: TRBJ2-5
CDR3 protein: CASSLGRMGLSGANVLTF; V gene: TRBV7-9; clone size: large; J gene: TRBJ2-6
CDR3 protein: CSVAGSTGNTGELFF; V gene: TRBV29-1; clone size: medium-sized; J gene: TRBJ2-2
CDR3 protein: CASSLPGGSYGYTF; V gene: TRBV14; clone size: medium-sized; J gene: TRBJ1-2
CDR3 protein: CASSLGSFKGNSGNTIYF; V gene: TRBV28; clone size: large; J gene: TRBJ1-3
CDR3 protein: CASSPQGALVYGYTF; V gene: TRBV7-7; clone size: medium-sized; J gene: TRBJ1-2
CDR3 protein: CASSRAGGGSYNEQFF; V gene: TRBV5-6; clone size: medium-sized; J gene: TRBJ2-1
CDR3 protein: CASSYSTSVRHLQWQPQHF; V gene: TRBV6-5; clone size: -; J gene: TRBJ1-5
CDR3 protein: CASSFVSTGVEKLFF; V gene: TRBV27; clone size: -; J gene: TRBJ1-4
CDR3 protein: CASYPILAGGHHYEQYF; V gene: TRBV5-1; clone size: medium-sized; J gene: TRBJ2-7
CDR3 protein: CASSLVGDRHTGELFF; V gene: TRBV7-6; clone size: large; J gene: TRBJ2-2
CDR3 protein: CASSQDLGNYGYTF; V gene: TRBV3-1; clone size: large; J gene: TRBJ1-2
CDR3 protein: CASSAGPEQFF; V gene: TRBV10-1; clone size: medium-sized; J gene: TRBJ2-1